The next 2 T cell receptor beta chains were all read from a single sample in a study of T cells expressing NK-cell markers. One entry per CDR3 protein, without DNA, is what TCRdb gives after re-calling the 5' RACE reads. Here the sample table reports about 260,000 distinct CDR3 sequences. Input material: blood T cells: a sorted CD56 or NKG2C T cell subset, CD4+ or CD8+ T cells, or bulk PBMC T cells (not recorded which). All receptors derive from a woman aged 18-70 years in good health.

This chain links TRBV10-3 with TRBJ1-6. The V gene's germline CDR1 is ENHRY and CDR2 SYGVKD. The CDR3 length is 13 residues. This CDR3 reads CAINGDDNSPLHF.

The CDR3 loop is CASRKDPPRYNEQFF. The chain carries TRBV10-2 and TRBJ2-1; TCRdb proposes TRBD2, but this gene call is untestable without DNA. The CDR3 covers 15 residues. The germline CDR1 and CDR2 sequences are WSHSY and SAAADI.